A single sample is the source of the 16 T cell receptor beta chains below, sequenced in a study of human T cells and chemical hapten exposure. The time point was: patch test 2, 6 weeks after DPC sensitization. Treatment in this sample: therapeutic diphenylcyclopropenone sensitization with weekly scalp DPC. In TCRdb, the RACE reads were re-called with MiXCR into one record per CDR3 protein. The sample records about 89,000 distinct CDR3 sequences, 8% to 13% being singletons. The source material was whole blood, sampled in connection with sensitization to the hapten diphenylcyclopropenone (DPC). The receptors come from a man aged 40-55 years with alopecia areata. Some clones in this sample may be carry-over from other donors' samples.

This clonotype was detected only a few times. The CDR3 DNA sequence: TGTGCCAGCAGCCTAAGACTAGCGGGATTGGCCTCCCCCTACGAGCAGTACGTC. Its translation is CASSLRLAGLASPYEQYV. This chain connects TRBV5-6 to TRBJ2-7; 11 nucleotides match TRBD2. The CDR3 totals 18 residues. Germline lookup yields CDR1 SGHDT and CDR2 YYEEEE. The V segment lost 4 bases and the J segment 2 bases; nucleotides outside the gene matches: 14.

This clonotype came up many times. J is TRBJ2-1 and V is TRBV14, with TRBD1 matching 9 bases. V lost 3 bases, J lost 9 bases, and 12 bases stayed unmatched. CDR1 is SGHDN and CDR2 is FVKESK in the germline V gene. CDR3 length: 16 residues. The CDR3 spells CASSHSGDRDASEQFF. The CDR3 DNA sequence: TGTGCCAGCAGCCACTCGGGGGACAGGGACGCGAGTGAGCAGTTCTTC. The full variable domain, with the rest looked up from reference TRBV14 and TRBJ2-1, is EAGVTQFPSHSVIEKGQTVTLRCDPISGHDNLYWYRRVMGKEIKFLLHFVKESKQDESGMPNNRFLAERTGGTYSTLKVQPAELEDSGVYFCASSHSGDRDASEQFFGPGTRLTVL.

The chain uses TRBV9 and TRBJ2-7; either TRBD1 or TRBD2 may fit D (5 bases each). Germline V gene lookup returns CDR1 SGDLS and CDR2 YYNGEE. The CDR3 runs 17 residues. Trimming stripped 3 bases from V and 0 bases from J, with 19 bases between. CDR3 sequence (DNA): TGTGCCAGCAGCGAAGGGGAGATGGGCGGCAGCTCCTACGAGCAGTACTTC. This codes for CASSEGEMGGSSYEQYF.

This rearrangement joins TRBV6-5 to TRBJ2-1; D may match TRBD1 or TRBD2 (5 bases each). CDR3 size: 15 residues. V was cut by 3 bases and J by 1 base, with 10 bases left in between. Germline V lookup: CDR1 MNHEY, CDR2 SVGAGI. The DNA of the CDR3 is TGTGCCAGCAGTTATGGGGGTCTATCCTACAATGAGCAGTTCTTC. This sequence encodes CASSYGGLSYNEQFF.

J is TRBJ2-7 and V is TRBV10-3; 10 nucleotides match TRBD2. The germline gives CDR1 ENHRY, CDR2 SYGVKD. The CDR3 loop spans 17 amino acids. The ends lost 0 bases at V and 2 bases at J; junction bases unmatched: 7. Written as DNA, the CDR3 is TGTGCCATCAGTGAGTCAAAGCGGGAGGGCCGAGCCTACGAGCAGTACTTC. Translating it yields CAISESKREGRAYEQYF.

The sample holds a few counts of this clonotype. The gene calls are TRBV7-9 and TRBJ2-3, with 9 bases identical to TRBD2. Losses at the gene ends were 4 bases for V and 5 bases for J; bases not matched to a gene: 4. This CDR3 comprises 14 residues. CDR1 SEHNR and CDR2 FQNEAQ come from the germline V gene (reference sequence). CDR3 coding DNA: TGTGCCAGCAGCTCTGTAGCGGGAGAAGATACGCAGTATTTT. It specifies CASSSVAGEDTQYF.

In its sample, this clonotype was seen many times. CDR3 sequence (DNA): TGCGCCAGCAGAGCGGGTAGCTCCTACAATGAGCAGTTCTTC. Encoded protein: CASRAGSSYNEQFF. This chain connects TRBV5-1 to TRBJ2-1; weak D call: TRBD2 (6 bases). The germline V gene encodes CDR1 SGHRS and CDR2 YFSETQ. Trimming cost V 5 bases and J 0 bases, with 9 bases left between them. This CDR3 region has 14 residues.

This clonotype was picked up a small number of times. The J gene is TRBJ1-2, the V gene TRBV5-4, with TRBD1 identical over 7 bases. CDR3 length: 15 residues. V gave up 3 bases and J gave up 1 base; unmatched junction bases: 6. Germline CDR1 reads SGHNT; CDR2 reads YYREEE (reference sequence). The CDR3 reads CASSSRDSFNYGYTF. The CDR3 DNA sequence: TGTGCCAGCAGCTCCCGGGACAGCTTTAACTATGGCTACACCTTC.

The chain recombines TRBV24-1 with TRBJ2-3; D is uncertain. Germline V gene sequence: CDR1 KGHDR, CDR2 SFDVKD. This CDR3 is built from 12 residues. Between the trimmed V and J ends, which lost 5 bases and 3 bases, there was a span of 5 bases. The CDR3 nucleotides read TGTGCCACCAGTGCGAGGACAGATACGCAGTATTTT. Amino acids: CATSARTDTQYF.

This clonotype was seen more than once but under ten times. The chain joins TRBV30 to TRBJ1-3; D gene unclear. Germline V gene data show CDR1 as GTSNPN and CDR2 as SVGIG (reference sequence). This CDR3 contains 14 residues. Deletions cut 4 bases from V and 0 bases from J, with 10 bases between. The CDR3: CAWTRGLSGNTIYF. CDR3 nucleotides: TGTGCCTGGACTAGAGGCCTCTCTGGAAACACCATATATTTT.

This clonotype was seen more than once but under ten times. The rearrangement joins TRBV20-1 to TRBJ2-7; unclear D gene. CDR1 is DFQATT, CDR2 SNEGSKA, per germline (reference sequence). The CDR3 is made up of 13 amino acids. The V gene lost 3 bases and the J gene lost 0 bases, with 9 bases spanning the gap. The CDR3 coding sequence is TGCAGTGCTAGGCGGCAGAGCTCCTACGAGCAGTACTTC. Translating it yields CSARRQSSYEQYF.

This sequence joins TRBV28 and TRBJ2-7; TRBD1 might be the D (7 bases). Germline V CDR1 and CDR2: MDHEN, SYDVKM. V gave up 4 bases and J gave up 2 bases, with 18 bases separating them. The CDR3 contains 16 residues. The CDR3 nucleotides are TGTGCCAGCAGTTCCGGAGGCAGGGGGGTAACCTACGAGCAGTACTTC. Protein sequence: CASSSGGRGVTYEQYF.

This clonotype showed up many times. The genes are TRBV11-2 and TRBJ2-3, with 7 bases matching TRBD2. The CDR3 runs to 15 residues. Germline V lookup: CDR1 SGHAT, CDR2 FQNNGV. V lost 2 bases, J lost 2 bases, and 4 bases stayed unmatched. CDR3 residues: CASSLFLAVTDTQYF. CDR3 DNA: TGTGCCAGCAGCTTATTCCTAGCGGTCACAGATACGCAGTATTTT.

This clonotype was seen a handful of times. The chain couples TRBV24-1 to TRBJ2-2; TRBD2 matches 8 bases. The germline V gene has CDR1 KGHDR and CDR2 SFDVKD. V lost 4 bases, J lost 4 bases, and 7 bases stayed unmatched. The CDR3 sequence is 16 residues long. CDR3 nucleotides: TGTGCCACCAGTGACTTTAGCGGGAAAGGCACCGGGGAGCTGTTTTTT. Translation gives CATSDFSGKGTGELFF.

This clonotype was found many times. The CDR3 reads CASSAGTGNSPLHF. The CDR3 DNA sequence: TGTGCCAGCAGTGCGGGGACAGGGAATTCACCCCTCCACTTT. This rearrangement joins TRBV12-3 or TRBV12-4 to TRBJ1-6; TRBD1 aligns across 9 bases. CDR3 length: 14 residues. V lost 5 bases and J lost 7; bases outside the gene matches: 3.

The chain is built from TRBV5-1 and TRBJ2-3; 7 nucleotides match TRBD1. Germline-derived CDR1 and CDR2 are SGHRS and YFSETQ. Trimming cost V 7 bases and J 3 bases; bases outside gene matches: 11. The CDR3 length is 15 residues. In DNA, the CDR3 is TGCGCCAGCTCCCTGACAGGGCTTAATACAGATACGCAGTATTTT. It specifies CASSLTGLNTDTQYF.